These T cell receptor beta chains were read from a single sample in a study of cytomegalovirus exposure and HLA in healthy donors. Libraries were prepared by immunoSEQ multiplex PCR; TCRdb keeps only in-frame clonotypes and omits some of them. Of roughly 160,000 clones in the sample, 70% to 90% were seen once. Sequences were obtained from PBMCs. The source is a man aged 18 to 30 in good health and CMV-seropositive. CDR3s include the opening cysteine and the closing phenylalanine or tryptophan. D genes are given only for firm matches. Where a row states a size, it is once, few, many or the class of an expanded clone; other rows omit it.

j_gene,abundance,v_gene,d_gene,CDR3nt,CDR3aa
TRBJ1-2,-,TRBV19,-,TGTGCCAGTAGTATAGTTCAGGGTGGCTACACCTTC,CASSIVQGGYTF
TRBJ1-3,once,TRBV27,TRBD1,TGTGCCAGCAGTCGGGACAGCCACTCTGGAAACACCATATATTTT,CASSRDSHSGNTIYF
TRBJ2-5,-,TRBV5-1,-,TGCGCCAGCAGCTTGGCCTTCAGGGCCACGGAGACCCAGTACTTC,CASSLAFRATETQYF
TRBJ1-3,-,TRBV9,-,TGTGCCAGCCGCCGAAGCGGGGGGCTAGGTAACACCATATATTTT,CASRRSGGLGNTIYF
TRBJ2-3,-,TRBV2,-,TGTGCCAGCAGCGAGCTAGTGGTCACTCAGTATTTT,CASSELVVTQYF
TRBJ2-1,-,TRBV4-2,TRBD2,TGTGCCAGCAGCCAAGAGGGGTCCCAGCGGGGGGCCAATGAGCAGTTCTTC,CASSQEGSQRGANEQFF
TRBJ2-3,-,TRBV11-2,TRBD1,TGTGCCAGCAGCTTAGGGGACAGGCCCACAGATACGCAGTATTTT,CASSLGDRPTDTQYF
TRBJ2-3,-,TRBV19,TRBD2,TGTGCCAGTAGTATTGCGAGCGGGGGGGCCGGGCTAACAGATACGCAGTATTTT,CASSIASGGAGLTDTQYF
TRBJ2-5,-,TRBV5-1,-,TGCGCCAGCACCCCCCAGGGGCAGGCCGAAGAGACCCAGTACTTC,CASTPQGQAEETQYF
TRBJ2-5,-,TRBV11-2,-,TGTGCCAGCAGCTTAGGTTTGAGTGAGACCCAGTACTTC,CASSLGLSETQYF
TRBJ2-1,-,TRBV5-1,TRBD2,TGCGCCAGCAGCTTGAGGACTAGCGGACGGTACAATGAGCAGTTCTTC,CASSLRTSGRYNEQFF
TRBJ2-5,-,TRBV5-1,TRBD1,TGCGCCACAGCTCGGACAGGGGGGATGGAGACCCAGTACTTC,CATARTGGMETQYF
TRBJ2-3,-,TRBV5-1,TRBD1,TGCGCCAGCAGCGAAGGACAGGGAGGAGATACGCAGTATTTT,CASSEGQGGDTQYF
TRBJ2-7,-,TRBV25-1,-,TGTGCCAGCAGTGAATATCCCTCCTCCTACGAGCAGTACTTC,CASSEYPSSYEQYF
TRBJ2-7,-,TRBV7-7,TRBD2,TGTGCTAGCACCACGGGTGAGCGGGGGAGGCGCTACGAAGAGCAGTACTTC,CASTTGERGRRYEEQYF
TRBJ2-7,-,TRBV6-5,-,TGTGCCAGCAGTTACGACTACGAGCAGTACTTC,CASSYDYEQYF
TRBJ1-2,-,TRBV7-2,-,TGTGCCAGCAGCTTAGCGGGGGCCGGCGGCTACACCTTC,CASSLAGAGGYTF
TRBJ2-5,-,TRBV7-6,-,TGTGCCAGCAGCTTGGCCAAAGAGACCCAGTACTTC,CASSLAKETQYF
TRBJ1-4,few,TRBV4-3,-,TGCGCCAGCAGCAGCAGGGTAATTGGAGAAAAACTGTTTTTT,CASSSRVIGEKLFF
TRBJ1-1,-,TRBV7-2,-,TGTGCCAGCAGCTTAGCGCTGAGACAGAAACTGAACACTGAAGCTTTCTTT,CASSLALRQKLNTEAFF
TRBJ2-1,-,TRBV19,TRBD1,TGTGCCAGTGCCCCGGGCAGGGGGTTTGAGCAGTTCTTC,CASAPGRGFEQFF
TRBJ1-2,-,TRBV6-1,TRBD1,TGTGCCAGCAGTGGTACGGGACAGAAGATCTATGGCTACACCTTC,CASSGTGQKIYGYTF